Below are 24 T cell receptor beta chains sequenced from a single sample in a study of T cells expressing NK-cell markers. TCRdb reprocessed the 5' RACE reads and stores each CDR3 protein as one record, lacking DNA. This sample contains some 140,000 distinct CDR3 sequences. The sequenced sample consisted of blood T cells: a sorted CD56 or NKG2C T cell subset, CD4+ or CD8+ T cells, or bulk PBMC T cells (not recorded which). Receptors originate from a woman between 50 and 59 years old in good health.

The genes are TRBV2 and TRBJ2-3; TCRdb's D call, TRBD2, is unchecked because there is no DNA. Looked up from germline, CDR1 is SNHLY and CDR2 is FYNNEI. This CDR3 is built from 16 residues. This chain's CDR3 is CASSDGLAGFADTQYF.

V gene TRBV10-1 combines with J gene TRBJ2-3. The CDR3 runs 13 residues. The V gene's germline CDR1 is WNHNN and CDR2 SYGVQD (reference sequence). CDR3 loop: CASSESIPDTQYF.

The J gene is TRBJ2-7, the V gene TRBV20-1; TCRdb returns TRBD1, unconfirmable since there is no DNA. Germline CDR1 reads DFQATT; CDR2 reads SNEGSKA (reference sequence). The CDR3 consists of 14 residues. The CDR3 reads CSARTQDSSYEQYF.

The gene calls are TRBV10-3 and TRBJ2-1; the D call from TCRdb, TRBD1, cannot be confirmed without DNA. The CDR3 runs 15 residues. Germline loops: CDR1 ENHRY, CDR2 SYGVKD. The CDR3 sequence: CAISEGQGEMDEQFF.

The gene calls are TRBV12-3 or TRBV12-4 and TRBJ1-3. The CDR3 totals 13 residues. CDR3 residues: CASSLLGRDTIYF.

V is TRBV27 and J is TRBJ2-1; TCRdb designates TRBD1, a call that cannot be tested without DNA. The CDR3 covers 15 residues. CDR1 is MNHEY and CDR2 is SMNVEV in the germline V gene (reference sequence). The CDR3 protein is CASSLGGESFNEQFF.

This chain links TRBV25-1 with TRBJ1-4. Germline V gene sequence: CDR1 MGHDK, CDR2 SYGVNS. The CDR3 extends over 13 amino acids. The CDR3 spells CASSSGGEEKLFF.

CDR3 region: CASSPSSGSYYEQYF. The V gene is TRBV4-1, the J gene TRBJ2-7; the TCRdb call, TRBD2, lacks DNA for checking. This CDR3 is built from 15 residues. Germline V gene sequence: CDR1 MGHRA, CDR2 YSYEKL.

The CDR3 is CASSLAGEYEYF. V usage is TRBV7-9 and J usage is TRBJ2-3. The germline CDR1 and CDR2 sequences are SEHNR and FQNEAQ (reference sequence). CDR3 length equals 12 residues.

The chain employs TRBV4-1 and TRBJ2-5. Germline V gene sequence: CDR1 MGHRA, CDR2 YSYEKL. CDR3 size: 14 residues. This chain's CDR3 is CASSHPQSQETQYF.

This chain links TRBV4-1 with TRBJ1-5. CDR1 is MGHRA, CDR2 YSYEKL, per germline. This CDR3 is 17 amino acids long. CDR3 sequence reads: CASSQGPEGGIDQPQHF.

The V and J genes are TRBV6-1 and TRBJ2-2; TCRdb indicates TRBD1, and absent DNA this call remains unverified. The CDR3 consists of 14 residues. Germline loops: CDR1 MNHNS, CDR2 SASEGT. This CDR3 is CASRGGPYTGELFF.

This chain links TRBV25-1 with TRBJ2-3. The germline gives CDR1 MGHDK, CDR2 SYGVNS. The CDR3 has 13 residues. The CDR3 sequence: CASSGSSTDTQYF.

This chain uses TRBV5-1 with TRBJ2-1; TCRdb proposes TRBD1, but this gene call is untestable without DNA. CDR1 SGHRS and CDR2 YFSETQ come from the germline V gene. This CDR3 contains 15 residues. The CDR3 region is CASSSTGGASYEQFF.

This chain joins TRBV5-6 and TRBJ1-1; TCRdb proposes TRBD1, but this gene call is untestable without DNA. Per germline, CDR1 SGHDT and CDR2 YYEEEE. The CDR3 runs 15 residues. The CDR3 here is CASSLNQGRNTEAFF.

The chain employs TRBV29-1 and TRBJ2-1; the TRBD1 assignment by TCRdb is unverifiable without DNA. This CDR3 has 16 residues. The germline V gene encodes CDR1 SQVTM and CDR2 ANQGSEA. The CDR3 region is CSVTGLRSRSYNEQFF.

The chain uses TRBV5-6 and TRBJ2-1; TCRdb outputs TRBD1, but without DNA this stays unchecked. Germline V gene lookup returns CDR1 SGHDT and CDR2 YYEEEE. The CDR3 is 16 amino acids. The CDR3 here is CASSGTGTGDDNEQFF. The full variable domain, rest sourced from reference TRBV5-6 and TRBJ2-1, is DAGVTQSPTHLIKTRGQQVTLRCSPKSGHDTVSWYQQALGQGPQFIFQYYEEEERQRGNFPDRFSGHQFPNYSSELNVNALLLGDSALYLCASSGTGTGDDNEQFFGPGTRLTVL.

The CDR3 sequence is CASSVGDAGYEQYF. V is TRBV9 and J is TRBJ2-7; TCRdb's D call, TRBD2, is unchecked because there is no DNA. This CDR3 has 14 residues. Germline loops: CDR1 SGDLS, CDR2 YYNGEE. Complete variable domain (other parts from reference TRBV9 and TRBJ2-7): DSGVTQTPKHLITATGQRVTLRCSPRSGDLSVYWYQQSLDQGLQFLIQYYNGEERAKGNILERFSAQQFPDLHSELNLSSLELGDSALYFCASSVGDAGYEQYFGPGTRLTVT.

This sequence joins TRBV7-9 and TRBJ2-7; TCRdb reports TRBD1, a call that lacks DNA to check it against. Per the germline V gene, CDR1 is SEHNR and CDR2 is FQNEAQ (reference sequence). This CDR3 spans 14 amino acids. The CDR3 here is CASNGKGPSYEQYF. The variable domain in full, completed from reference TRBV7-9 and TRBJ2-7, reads DTGVSQNPRHKITKRGQNVTFRCDPISEHNRLYWYRQTLGQGPEFLTYFQNEAQLEKSRLLSDRFSAERPKGSFSTLEIQRTEQGDSAMYLCASNGKGPSYEQYFGPGTRLTVT.

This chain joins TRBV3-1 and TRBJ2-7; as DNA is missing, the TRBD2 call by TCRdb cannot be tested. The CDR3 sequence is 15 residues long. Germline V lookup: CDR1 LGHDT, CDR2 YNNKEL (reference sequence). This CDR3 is CASSLGAGFSYEQYF.

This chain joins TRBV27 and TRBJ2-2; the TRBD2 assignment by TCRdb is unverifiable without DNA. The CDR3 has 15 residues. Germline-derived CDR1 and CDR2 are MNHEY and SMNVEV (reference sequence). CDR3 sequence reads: CASQAGTTNTGELFF.

The CDR3 protein is CASSLYGENTEAFF. J is TRBJ1-1 and V is TRBV5-1. Germline CDR1 and CDR2: SGHRS and YFSETQ. This CDR3 is 14 amino acids long.

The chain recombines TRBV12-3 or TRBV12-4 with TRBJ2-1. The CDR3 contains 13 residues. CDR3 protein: CASSLSRSTEQFF.

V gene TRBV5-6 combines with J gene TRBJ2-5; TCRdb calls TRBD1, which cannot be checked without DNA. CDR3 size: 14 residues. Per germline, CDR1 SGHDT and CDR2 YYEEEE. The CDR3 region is CASSLGGQKETQYF.